The rows below give T cell receptor beta chains drawn from one sample of a study of cytomegalovirus exposure and HLA in healthy donors. Clones were read by immunoSEQ multiplex PCR, and TCRdb kept only the in-frame ones, dropping some. Among around 220,000 clones listed, around 80% were seen once. The sequenced sample consisted of PBMCs. These receptors all stem from a woman between 25 and 40 years old in good health and CMV-seropositive. CDR3s leave out the opening cysteine and the closing phenylalanine or tryptophan.

j_call v_call cdr3_aa
TRBJ2-7 TRBV5-1 ASSLFSAGGWEQY
TRBJ2-7 TRBV5-1 ASSLTSGTTYEQY
TRBJ2-6 TRBV27 ASSLRGSGANVLT
TRBJ1-2 TRBV4-2 ASSQVDRSLNYGYT
TRBJ2-5 TRBV5-6 ASSFAGTRKETQY
TRBJ2-7 TRBV5-6 ASSFSREQY
TRBJ1-5 TRBV28 ASSLIKTVLINQPQH
TRBJ2-2 TRBV6-5 ASSYGRDEAGELF
TRBJ2-7 TRBV5-5 ASSHSYEQY
TRBJ2-7 TRBV7-9 ASSSSDSYEQY
TRBJ2-7 TRBV14 ASSQERLAGVEEQY
TRBJ2-7 TRBV6-5 ASSSRGFDAREQY
TRBJ1-2 TRBV10-3 AISTQGDYGYT
TRBJ2-7 TRBV4-1 ASSQGVVFDEQY
TRBJ1-1 TRBV7-9 ASSFRNTEAF
TRBJ2-7 TRBV6-1 ASTRGRLLVYEQY
TRBJ2-6 TRBV4-2 ASTLSQQASPSGANVLT
TRBJ2-3 TRBV6-4 ASSDEREPDTQY
TRBJ1-5 TRBV27 ASSLSGTGRNQPQH
TRBJ2-1 TRBV27 ASSPRGHEQF
TRBJ2-5 TRBV6-1 ASGRASGEQETQY
TRBJ1-1 TRBV29-1 SVKHATGAGEAF
TRBJ1-4 TRBV18 ASSKFDRAGGEKLF
TRBJ1-1 TRBV6-1 ASSEVYGQGGRAF
TRBJ1-2 TRBV11-3 ASSLDGQPVNYGYT
TRBJ1-1 TRBV7-8 ASSLGQAWATEAF
TRBJ1-1 TRBV5-1 ASSSRTGGDTEAF
TRBJ2-3 TRBV29-1 SVDRLAGDTDTQY
TRBJ1-5 TRBV9 ASSVGSGPEAQH
TRBJ2-3 TRBV6-4 ASSDGLAGGADTQY
TRBJ1-4 TRBV18 ASSPSGGPNEKLF
TRBJ1-1 TRBV30 AFEQGTNTEAF
TRBJ1-2 TRBV19 ASLGWGNNGYT
TRBJ2-1 TRBV7-9 ASSPGVYEQF
TRBJ2-1 TRBV2 ASSLTSGSYNEQF
TRBJ1-1 TRBV20-1 SGRGNTEAF
TRBJ1-2 TRBV9 ASSERDRGNDGYT
TRBJ1-2 TRBV4-1 ASSQVGIPNYGYT
TRBJ2-1 TRBV29-1 SVVASGRASPNEQF
TRBJ1-2 TRBV6-1 ASSLQENYGYT
TRBJ2-2 TRBV6-4 ASSDSWRANTGELF
TRBJ2-7 TRBV25-1 ASRSGTSAREQY
TRBJ2-2 TRBV4-1 ASSQDRGDTGELF
TRBJ2-7 TRBV6-5 ASSDGQNYEQY
TRBJ1-2 TRBV5-1 ASSLEGNGYT
TRBJ2-7 TRBV18 ASSPDGSGVYEQY
TRBJ2-2 TRBV9 ASSAPSNTGELF
TRBJ2-5 TRBV5-1 ASSSQGPETQY
TRBJ2-5 TRBV4-1 ASSQIAGGLETQY